This T cell receptor beta chain was obtained from a study of cytomegalovirus exposure and HLA in healthy donors. Both 60 Vbeta primers and 13 Jbeta primers went into the PCR. Using immunoSEQ multiplex PCR, the repertoire was profiled, and TCRdb retains in-frame clones only, with some absent. The sample consists of about 130,000 clones, 80% to 85% of them appearing once. Trimming took 1 base from V and 12 from J; bases not matched to a gene: 9. CDR1 and CDR2 (germline): LNHNV, YYDKDF (reference sequence). CDR3 size: 13 residues. The chain links TRBV15 to TRBJ2-7; TRBD2 matches at 7 bases. What was sequenced was PBMCs. This receptor was obtained from a man between 18 and 29 years old in good health and CMV-seronegative. CDR3 nucleotide sequence: TGTGCCACCAGCAGAGGCCTGGGCGGGGGTTCGTACTTC. This encodes CATSRGLGGGSYF.